These 3 T cell receptor beta chains originate from one sample sequenced in a study of cytomegalovirus exposure and HLA in healthy donors. PCR employed 60 Vbeta and 13 Jbeta primers. Assay: immunoSEQ multiplex PCR; the TCRdb copy retains only in-frame clones and omits some. Counted here are about 150,000 clones, approximately 9% occurring once; the ten biggest clones make up approximately 1.8%. Sequencing was carried out using PBMCs. The receptors shown here come from a male donor in good health and CMV-seronegative.

A few counts support this clone. The V call is TRBV15, the J call TRBJ2-4, with D perhaps TRBD2 (6 bases). This CDR3 region has 15 residues. The ends were cut back, 5 bases at V and 0 bases at J, with 11 bases in the middle. CDR1 and CDR2 (germline): LNHNV, YYDKDF (reference sequence). The CDR3 nucleotides are TGTGCCACCAGCGGCGGGACTTTAGCCAAAAACATTCAGTACTTC. This codes for CATSGGTLAKNIQYF.

This clone occurred a few times. The chain is built from TRBV4-3 and TRBJ2-7; 7 bases match TRBD1. CDR1 is LGHNA and CDR2 is YSLEER in the germline V gene. With 0 bases clipped from V and 5 bases from J, the junction kept 10 bases outside the gene matches. The CDR3 runs to 16 residues. The DNA for the CDR3 is TGCGCCAGCAGCCAAGATAGGGGACAGCTCGGAAACGAGCAGTACTTC. Translating gives CASSQDRGQLGNEQYF.

The J gene is TRBJ2-5, the V gene TRBV19, with 7 bases identical to TRBD1. This CDR3 contains 16 residues. V dropped 1 base and J dropped 2; count of bases not matched to a gene: 7. Looked up from germline, CDR1 is LNHDA and CDR2 is SQIVND (reference sequence). DNA for the CDR3: TGTGCCAGTAGTATAGCGACAGGGCTACTTCAAGAGACCCAGTACTTC. Translation: CASSIATGLLQETQYF.